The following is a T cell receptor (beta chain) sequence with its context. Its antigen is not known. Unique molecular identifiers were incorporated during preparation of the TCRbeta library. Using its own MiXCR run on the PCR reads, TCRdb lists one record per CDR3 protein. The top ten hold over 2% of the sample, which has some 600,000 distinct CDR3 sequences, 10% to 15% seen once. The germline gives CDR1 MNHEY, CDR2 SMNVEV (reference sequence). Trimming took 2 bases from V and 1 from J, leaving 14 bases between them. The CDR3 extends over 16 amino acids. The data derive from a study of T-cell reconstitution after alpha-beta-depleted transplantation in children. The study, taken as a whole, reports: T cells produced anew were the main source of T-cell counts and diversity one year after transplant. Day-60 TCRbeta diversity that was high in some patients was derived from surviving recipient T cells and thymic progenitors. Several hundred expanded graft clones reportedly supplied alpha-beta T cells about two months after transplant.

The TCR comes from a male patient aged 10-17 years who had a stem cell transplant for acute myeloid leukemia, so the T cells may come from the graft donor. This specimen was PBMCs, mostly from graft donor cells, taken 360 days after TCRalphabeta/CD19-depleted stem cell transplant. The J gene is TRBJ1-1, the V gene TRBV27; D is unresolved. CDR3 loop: CASSLSRGLWNTEAFF. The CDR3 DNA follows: TGTGCCAGCAGTTTAAGTCGGGGTCTTTGGAACACTGAAGCTTTCTTT.